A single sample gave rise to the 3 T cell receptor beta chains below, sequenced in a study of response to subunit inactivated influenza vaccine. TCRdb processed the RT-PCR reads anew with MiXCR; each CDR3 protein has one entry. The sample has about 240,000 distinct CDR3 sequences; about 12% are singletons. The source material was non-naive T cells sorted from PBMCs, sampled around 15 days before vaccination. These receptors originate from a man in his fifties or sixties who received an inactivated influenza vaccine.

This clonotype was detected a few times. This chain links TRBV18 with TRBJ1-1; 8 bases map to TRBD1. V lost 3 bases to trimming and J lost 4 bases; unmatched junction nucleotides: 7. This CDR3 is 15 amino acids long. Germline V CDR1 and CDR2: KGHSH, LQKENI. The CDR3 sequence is CASSPPDRGFTEAFF. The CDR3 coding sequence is TGTGCCAGCTCACCCCCCGACAGGGGTTTCACTGAAGCTTTCTTT.

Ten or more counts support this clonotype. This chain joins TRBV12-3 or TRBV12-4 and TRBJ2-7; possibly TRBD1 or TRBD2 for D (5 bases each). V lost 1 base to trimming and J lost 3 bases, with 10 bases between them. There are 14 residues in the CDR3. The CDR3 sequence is CASSLGRAGYEQYF. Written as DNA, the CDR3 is TGTGCCAGCAGTTTAGGCAGGGCGGGCTACGAGCAGTACTTC.

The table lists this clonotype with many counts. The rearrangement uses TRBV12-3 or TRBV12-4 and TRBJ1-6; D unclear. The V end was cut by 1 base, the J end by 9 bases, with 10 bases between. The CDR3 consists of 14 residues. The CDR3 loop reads CASSLGTNSSPLHF. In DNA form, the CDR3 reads TGTGCCAGCAGTTTAGGGACCAACAGTTCACCCCTCCACTTT.